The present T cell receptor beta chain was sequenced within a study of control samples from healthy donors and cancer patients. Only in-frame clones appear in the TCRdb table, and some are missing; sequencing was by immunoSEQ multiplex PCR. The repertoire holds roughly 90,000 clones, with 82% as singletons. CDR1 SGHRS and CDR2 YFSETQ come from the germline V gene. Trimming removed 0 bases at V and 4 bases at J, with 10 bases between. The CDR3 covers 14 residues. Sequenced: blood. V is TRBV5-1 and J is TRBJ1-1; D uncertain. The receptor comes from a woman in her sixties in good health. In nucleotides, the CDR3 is TGCGCCAGCAGCTTGGAACCCGGGTCCACTGAAGCTTTCTTT. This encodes CASSLEPGSTEAFF.